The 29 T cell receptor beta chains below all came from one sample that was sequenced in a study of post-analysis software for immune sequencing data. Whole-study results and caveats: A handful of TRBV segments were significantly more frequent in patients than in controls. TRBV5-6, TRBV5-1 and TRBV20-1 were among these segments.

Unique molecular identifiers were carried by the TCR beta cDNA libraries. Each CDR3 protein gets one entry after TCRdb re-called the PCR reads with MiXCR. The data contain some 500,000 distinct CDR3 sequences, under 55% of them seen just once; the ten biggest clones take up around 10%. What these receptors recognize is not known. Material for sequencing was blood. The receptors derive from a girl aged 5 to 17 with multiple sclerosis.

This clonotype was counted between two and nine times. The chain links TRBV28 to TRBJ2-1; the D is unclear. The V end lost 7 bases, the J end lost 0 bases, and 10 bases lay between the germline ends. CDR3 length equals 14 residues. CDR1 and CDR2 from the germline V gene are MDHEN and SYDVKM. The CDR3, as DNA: TGTGCCAGCACCTATCTGCCCTCCTACAATGAGCAGTTCTTC. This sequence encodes CASTYLPSYNEQFF. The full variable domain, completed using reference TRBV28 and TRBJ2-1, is DVKVTQSSRYLVKRTGEKVFLECVQDMDHENMFWYRQDPGLGLRLIYFSYDVKMKEKGDIPEGYSVSREKKERFSLILESASTNQTSMYLCASTYLPSYNEQFFGPGTRLTVL.

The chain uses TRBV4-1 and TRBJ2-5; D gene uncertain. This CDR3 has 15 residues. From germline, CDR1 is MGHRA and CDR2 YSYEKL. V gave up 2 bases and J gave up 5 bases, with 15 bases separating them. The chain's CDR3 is CASSQSLGRSETQYF. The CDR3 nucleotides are TGCGCCAGCAGCCAAAGTCTTGGCAGATCGGAGACCCAGTACTTC.

DNA of the CDR3: TGTGCCAGCAGCCCCCATGGGGGAGTGAACGAGCAGTACTTC. This translates into CASSPHGGVNEQYF. The chain couples TRBV7-9 to TRBJ2-7; the D gene could be TRBD1 or TRBD2 (5 bases each). The CDR3 covers 14 residues. Looked up from germline, CDR1 is SEHNR and CDR2 is FQNEAQ (reference sequence). V shed 5 bases and J shed 5 bases, with 16 bases lying between them.

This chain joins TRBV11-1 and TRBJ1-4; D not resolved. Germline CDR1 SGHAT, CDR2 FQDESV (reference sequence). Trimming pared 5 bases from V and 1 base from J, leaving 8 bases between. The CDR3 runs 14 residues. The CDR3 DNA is TGTGCCAGCAGCCTTCGGAAAACTAATGAAAAACTGTTTTTT. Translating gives CASSLRKTNEKLFF.

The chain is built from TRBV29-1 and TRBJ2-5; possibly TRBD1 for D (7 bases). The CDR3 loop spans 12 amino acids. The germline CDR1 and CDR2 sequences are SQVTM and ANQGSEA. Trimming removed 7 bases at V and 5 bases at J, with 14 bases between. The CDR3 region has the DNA TGCAGCGGTGTCGCAGGGGGGGAGACCCAGTACTTC. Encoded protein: CSGVAGGETQYF.

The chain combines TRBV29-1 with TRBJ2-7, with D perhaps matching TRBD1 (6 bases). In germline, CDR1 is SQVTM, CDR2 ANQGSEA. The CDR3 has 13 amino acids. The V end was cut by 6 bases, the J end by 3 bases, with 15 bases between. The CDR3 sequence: CSVLTRGGYEQYF. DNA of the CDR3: TGCAGCGTCCTGACCCGAGGGGGCTACGAGCAGTACTTC.

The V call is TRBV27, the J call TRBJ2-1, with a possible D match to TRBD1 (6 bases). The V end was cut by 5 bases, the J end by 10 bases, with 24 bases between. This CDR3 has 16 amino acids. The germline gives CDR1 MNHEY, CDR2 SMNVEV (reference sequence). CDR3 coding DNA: TGTGCCAGCAGTCGATCAAATTACAGGGAAGGTGCCGAGCAGTTCTTC. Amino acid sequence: CASSRSNYREGAEQFF.

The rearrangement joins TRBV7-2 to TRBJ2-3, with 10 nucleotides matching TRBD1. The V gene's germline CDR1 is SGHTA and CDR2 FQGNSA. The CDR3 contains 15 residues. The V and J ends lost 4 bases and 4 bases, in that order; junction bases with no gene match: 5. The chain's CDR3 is CASSSGQGVSDTQYF. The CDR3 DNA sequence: TGTGCCAGCAGCTCCGGACAGGGGGTCTCAGATACGCAGTATTTT.

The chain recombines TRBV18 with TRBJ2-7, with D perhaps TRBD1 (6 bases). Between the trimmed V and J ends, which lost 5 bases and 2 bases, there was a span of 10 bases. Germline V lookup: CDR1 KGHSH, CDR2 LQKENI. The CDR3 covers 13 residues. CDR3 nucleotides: TGTGCCAGCTCAAGGGACATGACCTACGAGCAGTACTTC. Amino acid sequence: CASSRDMTYEQYF.

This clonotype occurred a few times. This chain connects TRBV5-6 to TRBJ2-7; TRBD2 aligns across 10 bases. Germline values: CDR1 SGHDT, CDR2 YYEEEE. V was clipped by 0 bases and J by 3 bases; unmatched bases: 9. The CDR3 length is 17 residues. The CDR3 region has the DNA TGTGCCAGCAGCTTGGTGGGCCTAGCGGGAGAGATCTACGAGCAGTACTTC. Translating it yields CASSLVGLAGEIYEQYF.

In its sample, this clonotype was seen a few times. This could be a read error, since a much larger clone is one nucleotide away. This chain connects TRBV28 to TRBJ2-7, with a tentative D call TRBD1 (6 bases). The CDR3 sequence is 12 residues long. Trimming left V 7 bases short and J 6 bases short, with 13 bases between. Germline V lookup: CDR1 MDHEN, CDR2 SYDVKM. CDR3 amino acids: CASNRGKSEQYF. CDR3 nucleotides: TGTGCCAGCAATAGGGGGAAGAGCGAGCAGTACTTC.

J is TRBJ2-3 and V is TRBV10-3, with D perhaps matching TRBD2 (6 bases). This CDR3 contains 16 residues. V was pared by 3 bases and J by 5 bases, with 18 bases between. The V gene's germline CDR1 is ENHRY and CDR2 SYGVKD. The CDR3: CAISEEQRVIGDTQYF. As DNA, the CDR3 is TGTGCCATCAGTGAAGAGCAGCGGGTGATTGGAGATACGCAGTATTTT.

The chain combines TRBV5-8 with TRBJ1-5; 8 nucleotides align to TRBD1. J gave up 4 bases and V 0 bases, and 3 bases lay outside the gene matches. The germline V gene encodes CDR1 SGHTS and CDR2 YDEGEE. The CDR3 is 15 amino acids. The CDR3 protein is CASSLVGTGNQPQHF. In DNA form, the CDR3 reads TGTGCCAGCAGCTTGGTTGGGACAGGAAATCAGCCCCAGCATTTT.

In nucleotides, the CDR3 is TGTGCCAGCAGTTTGCTAGCGGGATCCTCCTACAATGAGCAGTTCTTC. Translating it yields CASSLLAGSSYNEQFF. The chain recombines TRBV28 with TRBJ2-1; 9 positions match TRBD2. Germline values: CDR1 MDHEN, CDR2 SYDVKM. CDR3 size: 16 residues. The J segment lost 0 bases and the V segment lost 3 bases, leaving 3 bases of the junction unmatched.

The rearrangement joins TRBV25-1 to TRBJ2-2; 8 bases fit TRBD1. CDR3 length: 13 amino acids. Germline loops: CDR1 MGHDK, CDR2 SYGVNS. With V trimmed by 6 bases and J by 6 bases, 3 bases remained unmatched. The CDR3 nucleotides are TGTGCCAGCAGGGACAGGGAGGCCGGGGAGCTGTTTTTT. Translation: CASRDREAGELFF. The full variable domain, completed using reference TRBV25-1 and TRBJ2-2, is EADIYQTPRYLVIGTGKKITLECSQTMGHDKMYWYQQDPGMELHLIHYSYGVNSTEKGDLSSESTVSRIRTEHFPLTLESARPSHTSQYLCASRDREAGELFFGEGSRLTVL.

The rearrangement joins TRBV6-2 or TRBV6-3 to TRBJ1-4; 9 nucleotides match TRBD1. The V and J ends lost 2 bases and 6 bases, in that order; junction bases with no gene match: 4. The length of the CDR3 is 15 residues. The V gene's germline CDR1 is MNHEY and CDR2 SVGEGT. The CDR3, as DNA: TGTGCCAGCAGTTACACTTGGACAGGGGATGAAAAACTGTTTTTT. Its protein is CASSYTWTGDEKLFF.

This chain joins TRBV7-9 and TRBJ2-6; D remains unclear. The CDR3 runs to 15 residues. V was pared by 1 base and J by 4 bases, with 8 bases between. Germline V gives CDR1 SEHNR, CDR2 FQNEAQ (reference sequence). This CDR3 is CASSLGSGGANVLTF. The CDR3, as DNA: TGTGCCAGCAGCTTAGGGTCTGGAGGGGCCAACGTCCTGACTTTC.

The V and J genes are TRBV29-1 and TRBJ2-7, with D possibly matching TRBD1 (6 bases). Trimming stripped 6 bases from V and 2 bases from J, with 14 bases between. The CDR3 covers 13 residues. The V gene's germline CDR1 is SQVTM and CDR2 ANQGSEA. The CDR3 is CSVGWQGTYEQYF. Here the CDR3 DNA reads TGCAGCGTGGGCTGGCAGGGGACCTACGAGCAGTACTTC.

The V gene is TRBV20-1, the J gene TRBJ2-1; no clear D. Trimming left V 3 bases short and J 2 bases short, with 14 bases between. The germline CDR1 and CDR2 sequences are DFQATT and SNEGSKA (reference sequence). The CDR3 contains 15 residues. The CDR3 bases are TGCAGTGCTAGGAGATTCCCGGTTGCCTACAATGAGCAGTTCTTC. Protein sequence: CSARRFPVAYNEQFF.

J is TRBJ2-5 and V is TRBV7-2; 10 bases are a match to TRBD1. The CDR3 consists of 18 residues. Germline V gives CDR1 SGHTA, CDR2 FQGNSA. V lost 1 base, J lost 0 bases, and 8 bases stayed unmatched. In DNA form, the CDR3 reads TGTGCCAGCAGCTTAGTCGGGACAGGGGTGGGATACCAAGAGACCCAGTACTTC. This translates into CASSLVGTGVGYQETQYF.

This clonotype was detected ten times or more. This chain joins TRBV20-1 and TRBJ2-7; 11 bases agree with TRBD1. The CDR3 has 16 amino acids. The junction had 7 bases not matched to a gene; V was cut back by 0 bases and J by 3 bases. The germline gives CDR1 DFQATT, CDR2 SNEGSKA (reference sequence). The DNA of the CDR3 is TGCAGTGCTAGAGATCCCCTAGGGACAGGGGGCTACGAGCAGTACTTC. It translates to CSARDPLGTGGYEQYF.

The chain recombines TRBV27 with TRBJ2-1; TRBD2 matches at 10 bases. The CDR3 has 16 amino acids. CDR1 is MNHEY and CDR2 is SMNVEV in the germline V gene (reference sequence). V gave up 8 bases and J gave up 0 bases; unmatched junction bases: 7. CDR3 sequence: CASVKTSGRSYNEQFF. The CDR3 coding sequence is TGTGCCAGCGTCAAGACTAGCGGGCGCTCCTACAATGAGCAGTTCTTC.

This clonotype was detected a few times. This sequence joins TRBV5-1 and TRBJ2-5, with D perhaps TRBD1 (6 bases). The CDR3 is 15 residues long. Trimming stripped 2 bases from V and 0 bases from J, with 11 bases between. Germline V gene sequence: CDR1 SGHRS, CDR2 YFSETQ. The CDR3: CASSFLTGNQETQYF. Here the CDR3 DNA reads TGCGCCAGCAGCTTTTTAACAGGGAACCAAGAGACCCAGTACTTC.

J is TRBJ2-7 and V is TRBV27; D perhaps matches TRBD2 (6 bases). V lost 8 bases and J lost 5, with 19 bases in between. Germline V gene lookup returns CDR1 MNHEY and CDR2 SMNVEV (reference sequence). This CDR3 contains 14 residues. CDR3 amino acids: CASSLGLSPNEQYF. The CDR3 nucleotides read TGTGCCAGCTCCCTGGGACTGAGCCCAAACGAGCAGTACTTC.

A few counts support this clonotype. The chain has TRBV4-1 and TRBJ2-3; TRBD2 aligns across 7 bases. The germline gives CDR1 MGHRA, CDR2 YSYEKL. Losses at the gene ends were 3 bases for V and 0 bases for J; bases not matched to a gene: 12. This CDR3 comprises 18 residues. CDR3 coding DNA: TGCGCCAGCAGCCAGGAAAAACTAGCGACCCTTAGCACAGATACGCAGTATTTT. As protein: CASSQEKLATLSTDTQYF.

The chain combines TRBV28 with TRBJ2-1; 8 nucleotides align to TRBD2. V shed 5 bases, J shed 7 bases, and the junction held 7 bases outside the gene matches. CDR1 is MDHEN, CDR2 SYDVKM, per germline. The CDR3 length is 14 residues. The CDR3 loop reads CASSGGRPRNEQFF. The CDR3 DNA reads TGTGCCAGCAGTGGCGGGAGGCCGAGAAATGAGCAGTTCTTC.

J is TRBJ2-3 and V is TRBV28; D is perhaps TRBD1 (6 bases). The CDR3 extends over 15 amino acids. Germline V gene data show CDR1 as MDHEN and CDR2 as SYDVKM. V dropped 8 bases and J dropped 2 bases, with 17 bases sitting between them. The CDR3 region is CASGYRDTNTDTQYF. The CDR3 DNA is TGTGCCAGCGGCTACCGGGACACAAACACAGATACGCAGTATTTT.

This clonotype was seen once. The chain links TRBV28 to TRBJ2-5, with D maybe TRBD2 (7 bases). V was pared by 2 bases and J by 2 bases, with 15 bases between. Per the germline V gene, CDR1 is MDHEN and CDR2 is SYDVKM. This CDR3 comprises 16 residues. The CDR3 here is CASSLASGTPQETQYF. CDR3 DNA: TGTGCCAGCAGTTTAGCGAGCGGGACACCTCAAGAGACCCAGTACTTC.

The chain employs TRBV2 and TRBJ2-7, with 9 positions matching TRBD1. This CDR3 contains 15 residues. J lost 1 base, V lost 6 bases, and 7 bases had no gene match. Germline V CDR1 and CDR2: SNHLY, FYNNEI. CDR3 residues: CASRTGQGNSYEQYF. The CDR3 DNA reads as TGTGCCAGCAGGACAGGACAGGGGAATTCCTACGAGCAGTACTTC. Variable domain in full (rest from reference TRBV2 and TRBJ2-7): EPEVTQTPSHQVTQMGQEVILRCVPISNHLYFYWYRQILGQKVEFLVSFYNNEISEKSEIFDDQFSVERPDGSNFTLKIRSTKLEDSAMYFCASRTGQGNSYEQYFGPGTRLTVT.